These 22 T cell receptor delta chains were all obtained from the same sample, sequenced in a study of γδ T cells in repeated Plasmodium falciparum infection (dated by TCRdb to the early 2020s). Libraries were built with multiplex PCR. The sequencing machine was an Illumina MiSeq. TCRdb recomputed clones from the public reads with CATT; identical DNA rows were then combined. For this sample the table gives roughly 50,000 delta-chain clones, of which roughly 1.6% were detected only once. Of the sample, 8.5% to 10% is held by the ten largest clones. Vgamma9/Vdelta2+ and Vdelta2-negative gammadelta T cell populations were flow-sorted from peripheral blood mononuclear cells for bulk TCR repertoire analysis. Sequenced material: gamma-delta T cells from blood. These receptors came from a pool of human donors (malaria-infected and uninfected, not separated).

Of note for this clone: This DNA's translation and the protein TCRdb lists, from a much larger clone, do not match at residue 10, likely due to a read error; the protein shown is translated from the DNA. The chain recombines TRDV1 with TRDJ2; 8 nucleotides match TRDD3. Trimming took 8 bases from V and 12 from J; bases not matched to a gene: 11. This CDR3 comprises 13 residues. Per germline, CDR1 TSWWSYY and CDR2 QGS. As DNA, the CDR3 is TGTGCTCTTTCAAGGGACTGGGGGGCAAAACTCTTCTTT. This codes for CALSRDWGAKLFF.

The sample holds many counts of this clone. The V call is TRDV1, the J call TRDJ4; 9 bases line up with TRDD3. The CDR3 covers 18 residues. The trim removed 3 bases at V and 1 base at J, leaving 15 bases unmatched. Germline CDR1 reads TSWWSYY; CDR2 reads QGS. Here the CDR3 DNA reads TGTGCTCTTGGGGAGCTTCTCGCCGGCCTACTGGGGGACAGACCCCTGATCTTT. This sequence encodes CALGELLAGLLGDRPLIF.

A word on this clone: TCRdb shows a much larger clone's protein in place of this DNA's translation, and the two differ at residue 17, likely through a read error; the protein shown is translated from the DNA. CDR3 nucleotide sequence: TGTGCTCTTGGGGAATACCGTCCGAACTATGGGGGATACGAGGGGTTCTATAAACTCATCTTT. This encodes CALGEYRPNYGGYEGFYKLIF. The chain carries TRDV1 and TRDJ1, with 11 bases matching TRDD3. Matching the DNA to germline supplied the J gene, which TCRdb does not give. With V trimmed by 2 bases and J by 6 bases, 23 bases remained unmatched. The CDR3 spans 21 residues. Per the germline V gene, CDR1 is TSWWSYY and CDR2 is QGS.

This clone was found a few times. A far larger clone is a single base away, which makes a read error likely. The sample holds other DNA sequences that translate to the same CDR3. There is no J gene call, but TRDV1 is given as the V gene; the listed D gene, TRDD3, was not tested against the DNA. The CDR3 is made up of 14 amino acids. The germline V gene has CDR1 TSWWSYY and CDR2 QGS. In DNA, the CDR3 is TGTGCTCTTGGGGAAGATCCTCTCACCGATAAACTCATTTTT. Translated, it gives CALGEDPLTDKLIF.

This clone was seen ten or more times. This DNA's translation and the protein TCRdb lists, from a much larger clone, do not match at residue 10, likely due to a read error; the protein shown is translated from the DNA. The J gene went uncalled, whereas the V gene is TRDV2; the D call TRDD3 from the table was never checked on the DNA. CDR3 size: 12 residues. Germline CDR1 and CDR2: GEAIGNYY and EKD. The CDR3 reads CACGTCTDKRIF. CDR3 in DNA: TGTGCCTGTGGGACCTGTACCGATAAACGCATCTTT.

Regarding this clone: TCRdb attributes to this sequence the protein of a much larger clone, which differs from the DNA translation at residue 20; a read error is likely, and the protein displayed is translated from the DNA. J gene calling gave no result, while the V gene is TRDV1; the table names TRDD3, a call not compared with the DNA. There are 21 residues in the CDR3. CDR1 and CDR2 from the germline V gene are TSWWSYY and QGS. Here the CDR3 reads CALGDATFLKGTGLYTDKLTF. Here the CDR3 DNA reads TGTGCTCTTGGGGACGCAACCTTCCTAAAAGGTACTGGGCTTTACACCGATAAACTCACCTTT.

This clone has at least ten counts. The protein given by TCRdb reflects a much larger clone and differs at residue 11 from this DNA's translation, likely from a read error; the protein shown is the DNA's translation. CDR3 coding DNA: TGTGCCTTTAAAGGACTGTGGAGGGGTGGGCACACCGATAAACTCATCTTT. It encodes CAFKGLWRGGHTDKLIF. V is TRDV3 and J is TRDJ1; D unclear. This CDR3 is built from 17 residues. Germline CDR1 TVYSNPD, CDR2 GDNSRS (reference sequence). V gave up 1 base and J gave up 0 bases, with 21 bases separating them.

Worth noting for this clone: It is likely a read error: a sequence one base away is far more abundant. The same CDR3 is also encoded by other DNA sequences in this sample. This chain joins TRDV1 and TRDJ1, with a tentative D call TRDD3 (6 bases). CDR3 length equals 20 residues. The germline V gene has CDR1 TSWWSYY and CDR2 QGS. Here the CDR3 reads CALGESKSRSPGEYTDKLIF. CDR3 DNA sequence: TGCGCTCTTGGGGAATCGAAATCCCGCTCGCCTGGGGAGTACACCGATAAACTCATCTTT.

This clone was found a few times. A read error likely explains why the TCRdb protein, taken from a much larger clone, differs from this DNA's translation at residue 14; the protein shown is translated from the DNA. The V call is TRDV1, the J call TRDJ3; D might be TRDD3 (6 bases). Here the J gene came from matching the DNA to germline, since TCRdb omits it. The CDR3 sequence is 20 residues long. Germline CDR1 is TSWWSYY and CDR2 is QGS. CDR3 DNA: TGTGCTCTTGGGGGCCGACCAAGACCTGAGCGGTCCTGGGGCACCCGACAGATGTTTTTC. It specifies CALGGRPRPERSWGTRQMFF.

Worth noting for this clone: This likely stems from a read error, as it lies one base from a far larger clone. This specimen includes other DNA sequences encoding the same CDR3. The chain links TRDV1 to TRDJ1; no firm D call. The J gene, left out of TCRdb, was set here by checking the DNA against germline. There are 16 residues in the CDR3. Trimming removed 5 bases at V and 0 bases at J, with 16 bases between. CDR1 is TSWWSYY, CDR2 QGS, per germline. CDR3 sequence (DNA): TGTGCTCTTGGGATCGAACAGCCCGCGTACACCGATAAACTCATCTTT. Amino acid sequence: CALGIEQPAYTDKLIF.

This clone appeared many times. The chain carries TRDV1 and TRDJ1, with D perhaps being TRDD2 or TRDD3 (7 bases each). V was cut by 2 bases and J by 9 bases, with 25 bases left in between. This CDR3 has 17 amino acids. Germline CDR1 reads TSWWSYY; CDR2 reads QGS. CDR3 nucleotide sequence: TGTGCTCTTGGGGAAATCTTCCTAGCTGGGGGTCTTCGGGAACTCATCTTT. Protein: CALGEIFLAGGLRELIF.

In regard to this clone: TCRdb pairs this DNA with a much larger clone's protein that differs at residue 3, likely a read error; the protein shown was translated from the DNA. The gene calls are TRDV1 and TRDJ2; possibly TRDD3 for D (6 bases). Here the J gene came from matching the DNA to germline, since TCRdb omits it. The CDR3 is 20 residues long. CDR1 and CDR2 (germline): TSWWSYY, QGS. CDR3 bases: TGTGCTCCTGGGGAACCTCTCCTAAGTGGGATTTACGATGAGACAGCACAACTCTTCTTT. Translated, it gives CAPGEPLLSGIYDETAQLFF.

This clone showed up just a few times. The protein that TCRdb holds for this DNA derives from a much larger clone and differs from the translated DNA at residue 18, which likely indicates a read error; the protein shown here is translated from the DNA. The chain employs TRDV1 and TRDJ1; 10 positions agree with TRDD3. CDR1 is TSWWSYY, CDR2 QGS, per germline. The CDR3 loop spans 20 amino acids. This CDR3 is CALGEPSYLTGGCYTDKPIF. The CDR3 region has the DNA TGTGCTCTTGGGGAACCTTCTTACCTTACTGGGGGATGTTACACCGATAAACCCATCTTT.

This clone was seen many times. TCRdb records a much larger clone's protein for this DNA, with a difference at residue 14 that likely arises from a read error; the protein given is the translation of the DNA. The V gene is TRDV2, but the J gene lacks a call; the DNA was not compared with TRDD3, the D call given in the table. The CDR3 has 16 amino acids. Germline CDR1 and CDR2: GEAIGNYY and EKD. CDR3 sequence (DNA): TGTGCCTGTGACGTCCTGGGGTTTGATGATGCCGATAAATTCATCTTT. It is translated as CACDVLGFDDADKFIF.

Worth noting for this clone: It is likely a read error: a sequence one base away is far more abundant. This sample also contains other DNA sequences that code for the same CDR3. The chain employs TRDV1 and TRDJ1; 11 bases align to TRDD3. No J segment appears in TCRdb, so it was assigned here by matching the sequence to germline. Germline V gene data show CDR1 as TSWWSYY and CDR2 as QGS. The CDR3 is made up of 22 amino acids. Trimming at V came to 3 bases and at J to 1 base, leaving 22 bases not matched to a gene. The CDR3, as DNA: TGTGCTCTTGGGGATTCCTCCTTCCTCGGAAGAGTGTGGGGGATACGCACCGATAAACTCATCTTT. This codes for CALGDSSFLGRVWGIRTDKLIF.

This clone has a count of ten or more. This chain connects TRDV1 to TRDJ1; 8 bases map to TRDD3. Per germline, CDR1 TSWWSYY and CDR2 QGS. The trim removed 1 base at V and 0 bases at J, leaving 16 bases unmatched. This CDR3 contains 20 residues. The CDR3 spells CALGERDRLWDTYDTDKLIF. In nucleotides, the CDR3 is TGTGCTCTTGGGGAACGAGACCGACTGTGGGATACGTATGACACCGATAAACTCATCTTT.

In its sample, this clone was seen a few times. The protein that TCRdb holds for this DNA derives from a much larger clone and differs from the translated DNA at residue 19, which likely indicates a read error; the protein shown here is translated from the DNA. CDR3 loop: CALGDHTIFPRATNTDKLTF. The CDR3 DNA is TGTGCTCTTGGGGATCACACAATCTTTCCTCGCGCAACGAACACCGATAAACTCACCTTT. The V gene reported is TRDV1; the J gene is uncalled; whether TRDD3, the table's D call, matches the DNA was not checked. From germline, CDR1 is TSWWSYY and CDR2 QGS. The CDR3 length is 20 residues.

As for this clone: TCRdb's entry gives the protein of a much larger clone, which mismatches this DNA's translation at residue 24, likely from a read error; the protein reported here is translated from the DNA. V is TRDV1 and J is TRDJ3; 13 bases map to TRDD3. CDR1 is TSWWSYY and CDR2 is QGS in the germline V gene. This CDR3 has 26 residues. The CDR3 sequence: CALGEQGGSTGGYEVFSSWDTRQTFF. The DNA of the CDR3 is TGTGCTCTTGGGGAACAGGGGGGGAGTACTGGGGGATACGAAGTATTTTCCTCCTGGGACACCCGACAGACGTTTTTC.

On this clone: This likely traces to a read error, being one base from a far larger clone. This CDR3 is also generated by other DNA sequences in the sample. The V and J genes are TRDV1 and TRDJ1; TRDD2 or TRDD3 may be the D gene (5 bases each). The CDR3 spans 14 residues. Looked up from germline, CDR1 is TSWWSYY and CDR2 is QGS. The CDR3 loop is CALIPPPDTGKLIF. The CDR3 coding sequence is TGCGCTCTGATTCCTCCCCCCGATACCGGTAAACTCATCTTT.

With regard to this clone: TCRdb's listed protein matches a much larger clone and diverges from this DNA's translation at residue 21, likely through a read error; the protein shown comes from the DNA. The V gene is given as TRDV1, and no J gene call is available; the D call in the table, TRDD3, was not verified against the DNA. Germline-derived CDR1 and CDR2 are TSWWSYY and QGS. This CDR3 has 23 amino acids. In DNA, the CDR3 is TGTGCTCTTGGGGAAATTGGGGGAACTTCCTCTTCATACTGGGGGATACGGACCGATAAACCCATCTTT. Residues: CALGEIGGTSSSYWGIRTDKPIF.

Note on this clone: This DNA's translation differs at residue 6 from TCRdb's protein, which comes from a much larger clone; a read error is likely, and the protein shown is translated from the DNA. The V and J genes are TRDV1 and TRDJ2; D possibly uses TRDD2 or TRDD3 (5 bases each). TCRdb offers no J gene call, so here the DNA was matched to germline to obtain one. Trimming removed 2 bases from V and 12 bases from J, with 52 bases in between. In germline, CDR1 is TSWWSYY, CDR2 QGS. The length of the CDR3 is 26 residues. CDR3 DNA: TGTGCTCTTGGGGAAAGGCCCGCCGACGGGGCCTACCGACGATGGTTCGGGATCCGGGACAGTAGGGAACTCTTCTTT. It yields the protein CALGERPADGAYRRWFGIRDSRELFF.

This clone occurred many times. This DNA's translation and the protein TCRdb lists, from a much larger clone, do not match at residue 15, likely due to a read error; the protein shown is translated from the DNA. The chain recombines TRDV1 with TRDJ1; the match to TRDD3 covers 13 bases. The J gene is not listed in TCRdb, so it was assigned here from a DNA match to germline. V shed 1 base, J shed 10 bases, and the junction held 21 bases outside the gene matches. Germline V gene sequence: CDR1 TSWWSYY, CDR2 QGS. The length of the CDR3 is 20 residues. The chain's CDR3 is CALGEHGAPLLGDTSRGLIF. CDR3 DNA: TGTGCTCTTGGGGAACACGGCGCCCCGCTACTGGGGGATACGAGTCGGGGACTCATCTTT.